This is a list of T cell receptor beta chains from one sample in a study of T-cell reconstitution after alpha-beta-depleted transplantation in children. TCRdb ran MiXCR on the PCR reads and lists one entry per CDR3 protein. This sample has approximately 650,000 distinct CDR3 sequences, with around 13% found just once. Sequencing used PBMCs, obtained before TCRalphabeta/CD19-depleted stem cell transplant. These receptor sequences come from a girl aged 2-9 years with congenital amegakaryocytic thrombocytopenia, due to receive a stem cell transplant. Both conserved end residues are part of each CDR3. A D gene is named only where the DNA matches it firmly. Part of the rows lack a size; the others show once, few, many or a class for expanded clones.

clone_size | d_call | j_call | v_call | cdr3_aa | cdr3_nt
- | - | TRBJ2-1 | TRBV7-2 | CASSFALSLVGFPVNEQFF | TGTGCCAGCAGCTTCGCCTTATCCTTAGTAGGGTTCCCGGTCAATGAGCAGTTCTTC
few | - | TRBJ2-6 | TRBV7-6 | CASSLGPLSGANVLTF | TGTGCCAGCAGCTTAGGCCCTCTCTCTGGGGCCAACGTCCTGACTTTC
many | - | TRBJ2-6 | TRBV27 | CASSLSTGANVLTF | TGTGCCAGCAGTCTATCCACCGGGGCCAACGTCCTGACTTTC
few | - | TRBJ1-1 | TRBV5-1 | CASSLAAHFRGRNTEAFF | TGCGCCAGCAGCTTGGCAGCCCATTTCCGGGGGAGGAACACTGAAGCTTTCTTT
- | - | TRBJ2-6 | TRBV5-1 | CASSDWGQGANVLTF | TGCGCCAGCAGCGATTGGGGTCAGGGGGCCAACGTCCTGACTTTC
many | - | TRBJ2-4 | TRBV20-1 | CSIYDMSKNIQYF | TGCAGTATATACGACATGAGCAAAAACATTCAGTACTTC
few | - | TRBJ2-3 | TRBV15 | CATSRNSALGTDTQYF | TGTGCCACCAGCAGAAACAGCGCTCTTGGCACAGATACGCAGTATTTT
few | - | TRBJ2-4 | TRBV3-1 | CASSQDFPGNIQYF | TGTGCCAGCAGCCAAGATTTCCCGGGAAACATTCAGTACTTC
- | - | TRBJ2-6 | TRBV18 | CASSPPQGLSAGANVLTF | TGTGCCAGCTCACCACCCCAGGGTTTGAGTGCTGGGGCCAACGTCCTGACTTTC
many | TRBD1 | TRBJ2-1 | TRBV5-1 | CASSFWGRQGSNEQFF | TGCGCCAGCAGCTTTTGGGGAAGACAGGGCTCCAATGAGCAGTTCTTC
few | TRBD1 | TRBJ2-7 | TRBV5-1 | CASRRMWDRGPGAAYEQYF | TGCGCCAGCAGAAGGATGTGGGACAGGGGTCCCGGCGCTGCCTACGAGCAGTACTTC
many | - | TRBJ1-4 | TRBV4-1 | CASSQGLGPRSEKLFF | TGCGCCAGCAGCCAAGGATTGGGACCGAGGAGCGAAAAACTGTTTTTT
- | - | TRBJ1-5 | TRBV4-1 | CASSRTFPQPQHF | TGCGCCAGCAGCCGGACATTTCCCCAGCCCCAGCATTTT
- | - | TRBJ1-5 | TRBV7-8 | CASSDPPSIQPQHF | TGTGCCAGCAGCGACCCCCCCTCTATTCAGCCCCAGCATTTT
- | TRBD2 | TRBJ2-3 | TRBV20-1 | CSAITGLASDTQYF | TGCAGTGCAATTACGGGACTAGCGTCAGATACGCAGTATTTT
many | TRBD1 | TRBJ2-5 | TRBV7-6 | CASSQYQGAFQETQYF | TGTGCCAGCAGCCAATACCAGGGGGCGTTTCAAGAGACCCAGTACTTC
- | - | TRBJ2-3 | TRBV5-5 | CASSLFDTQYF | TGTGCCAGCAGCTTATTTGATACGCAGTATTTT
- | - | TRBJ2-2 | TRBV30 | CALGAENTGELFF | TGTGCCCTCGGAGCGGAAAACACCGGGGAGCTGTTTTTT
- | - | TRBJ2-3 | TRBV4-2 | CASRLRSTSTDTQYF | TGTGCCAGCAGACTGCGGAGCACTAGCACAGATACGCAGTATTTT
- | TRBD2 | TRBJ2-7 | TRBV12-3/TRBV12-4 | CASSSSGTSSYEQYF | TGTGCCAGCAGCTCCAGTGGGACTAGTTCCTACGAGCAGTACTTC
- | - | TRBJ2-5 | TRBV11-2 | CASSSNSEETQYF | TGTGCCAGCAGCTCCAATTCCGAAGAGACCCAGTACTTC
many | - | TRBJ1-3 | TRBV11-2 | CASSTRGAGNTIYF | TGTGCCAGCAGTACCCGTGGGGCTGGAAACACCATATATTTT
few | - | TRBJ2-1 | TRBV7-9 | CATTFGQPNAEQFF | TGTGCCACCACGTTCGGACAGCCCAATGCTGAGCAGTTCTTC
- | TRBD2 | TRBJ2-1 | TRBV11-2 | CASSVGLALTYSDNEQFF | TGTGCCAGCAGCGTGGGACTAGCGTTGACTTACTCTGACAATGAGCAGTTCTTC
- | TRBD2 | TRBJ2-1 | TRBV11-2 | CASSLATGLAGGEQFF | TGTGCCAGCAGCTTAGCGACGGGACTAGCGGGAGGTGAGCAGTTCTTC
- | TRBD2 | TRBJ2-2 | TRBV2 | CASVGSGVAGITGELFF | TGTGCCAGCGTGGGATCTGGAGTAGCGGGGATCACCGGGGAGCTGTTTTTT
few | - | TRBJ1-1 | TRBV29-1 | CSVVKRQAVNTEAFF | TGCAGCGTTGTCAAAAGGCAGGCTGTGAACACTGAAGCTTTCTTT